The entry that follows covers one T cell receptor (beta chain) sequence. Antigen: not known. The data derive from a study of cytomegalovirus exposure and HLA in healthy donors. At the level of the study: In an earlier analysis, approximately 120 million unique TCR beta sequences were found from 150 million to 200 million T cells.

The study ran its PCR with 60 Vbeta and 13 Jbeta primers. The protocol was immunoSEQ multiplex PCR, while the TCRdb copy is restricted to in-frame clones and leaves out a portion. The top ten clones hold about 0.84% of a sample with some 200,000 clones, about 81% of them seen once. The trim removed 8 bases at V and 4 bases at J, leaving 2 bases unmatched. The CDR3 totals 14 residues. Germline CDR1 is LNHDA and CDR2 is SQIVND (reference sequence). General observations from the study: The authors enumerated over 150 TCR beta chains as linked to cytomegalovirus. A prior analysis recorded that most TCR beta V segments were productive about 87% or about 30% of the time.

This TCR came from a woman under 30 in good health and CMV-seronegative. The chain has TRBV19 and TRBJ1-4; 12 positions agree with TRBD1. The sequencing input was PBMCs. CDR3 DNA: TGTGCCAGTGGGGACAGGGGGCTTAATGAAAAACTGTTTTTT. Translated, it gives CASGDRGLNEKLFF.